This T cell receptor (beta chain) is from a study of blood T cell repertoires in COVID-19. J gave up 2 bases and V 4 bases, and 3 bases lay outside the gene matches. From germline, CDR1 is LGHDT and CDR2 YNNKEL (reference sequence). The CDR3 consists of 14 residues. The repertoire was sequenced with immunoSEQ multiplex PCR; TCRdb's copy has only in-frame clones and lacks some. This sample yields around 370,000 clones, of which more than 70% are seen a single time; 1.2% belongs to the top ten. This TCR was recovered from a woman between 18 and 29 years old who had recovered from COVID-19. Sample: PBMCs or T cells enriched from blood (not recorded which). The chain employs TRBV3-1 (or the pseudogene TRBV3-2) and TRBJ2-7; 9 nucleotides line up with TRBD2. CDR3 DNA: TGTGCCAGCAGCCCGTCTAGCGGGGCCTACGAGCAGTACTTC. It translates to CASSPSSGAYEQYF.